The 20 T cell receptor beta chains listed next were all sequenced from one sample in a study of persistence of HIV-infected CD4 T cells. No antigens are known for them. Sequencing used immunoSEQ version 4 in survey mode. Profiled with immunoSEQ multiplex PCR; TCRdb holds only in-frame clones, not every one. This table holds 20,000 to 25,000 clones, 74% found once. The stimulus was an HIV-1 Gag 15-mer peptide pool, roughly 1 ug/peptide/mL. Sorting of responding CD4+ T cells relied on upregulated CD40 ligand together with CD69. The sample was CD4+ T cells sorted from PBMCs after approximately 19-hour stimulation, taken from a patient who received antiretroviral therapy. The receptors stem from an adult man with HIV who was CMV-seropositive.

The chain employs TRBV28 and TRBJ1-2; D unresolved. Trimming shortened V by 5 bases and J by 8 bases, and 18 bases separated the two germline ends. CDR3 length equals 14 residues. Per germline, CDR1 MDHEN and CDR2 SYDVKM. The CDR3 loop reads CASSPSLEVDGYTF. CDR3 sequence (DNA): TGTGCCAGCAGTCCTTCTCTAGAGGTAGACGGCTACACCTTC.

This clone was detected a few times. V gene TRBV18 combines with J gene TRBJ1-1; a weak D match, TRBD1 (6 bases). The length of the CDR3 is 15 residues. CDR1 and CDR2 (germline): KGHSH, LQKENI. Trimming removed 4 bases from V and 1 base from J, with 13 bases in between. The CDR3: CASSLPPGQNTEAFF. The DNA for the CDR3 is TGTGCCAGCTCACTCCCGCCGGGACAGAACACTGAAGCTTTCTTT.

V is TRBV5-4 and J is TRBJ2-4, with 8 bases lining up with TRBD1. Per the germline V gene, CDR1 is SGHNT and CDR2 is YYREEE (reference sequence). Trimming took 5 bases from V and 1 from J; bases not matched to a gene: 11. The CDR3 consists of 17 residues. This chain's CDR3 is CASSPTQGDRAKNIQYF. CDR3 nucleotides: TGTGCCAGCAGTCCAACACAGGGGGATCGGGCCAAAAACATTCAGTACTTC.

The chain employs TRBV7-2 and TRBJ1-2, with no clear D. The germline V and J ends were trimmed by 5 bases and 1 base, with 14 bases remaining between them. Germline V CDR1 and CDR2: SGHTA, FQGNSA. The CDR3 totals 15 residues. The CDR3 spells CASSPAVTGNYGYTF. The CDR3 DNA sequence: TGTGCCAGCAGCCCAGCGGTCACCGGTAACTATGGCTACACCTTC.

This clone has just a few counts. The chain has TRBV7-6 and TRBJ1-1; 9 positions agree with TRBD1. Germline V lookup: CDR1 SGHVS, CDR2 FNYEAQ. The CDR3 runs to 15 residues. The V gene end was trimmed by 5 bases and the J gene end by 5 bases; junction bases not matched to a gene: 9. In nucleotides, the CDR3 is TGTGCCAGCAGCCTACAAAACAGGGGGCGTACTGAAGCTTTCTTT. It encodes CASSLQNRGRTEAFF.

The gene calls are TRBV6-1 and TRBJ2-2; 10 bases map to TRBD2. Trimming removed 2 bases from V and 6 bases from J; junction bases left unmatched: 3. CDR3 size: 15 residues. The V gene's germline CDR1 is MNHNS and CDR2 SASEGT. The CDR3 here is CASSELGTSAGELFF. The CDR3 nucleotides read TGTGCCAGCAGTGAATTGGGGACTAGCGCCGGGGAGCTGTTTTTT.

The chain employs TRBV28 and TRBJ1-4; 9 bases agree with TRBD1. The germline CDR1 and CDR2 sequences are MDHEN and SYDVKM. The CDR3 is 16 residues long. The J segment lost 8 bases and the V segment lost 6 bases, leaving 13 bases of the junction unmatched. The CDR3 reads CASRGSGTGPVEKLFF. The CDR3 coding sequence is TGTGCCAGCAGAGGATCCGGGACAGGGCCGGTAGAAAAACTGTTTTTT.

V and J are TRBV6-5 and TRBJ2-7; 8 positions agree with TRBD2. Germline V gene sequence: CDR1 MNHEY, CDR2 SVGAGI. Unmatched junction bases numbered 8, after V lost 6 bases and J lost 4 bases. This CDR3 region has 14 residues. The CDR3 loop is CASSLSGAEYEQYF. The DNA for the CDR3 is TGTGCCAGCAGCCTTAGCGGGGCCGAATACGAGCAGTACTTC.

The gene calls are TRBV19 and TRBJ2-3, with TRBD1 identical over 8 bases. The CDR3 sequence is 15 residues long. Trimming cost V 5 bases and J 0 bases; bases outside gene matches: 4. Germline V gene lookup returns CDR1 LNHDA and CDR2 SQIVND (reference sequence). The CDR3 nucleotides are TGTGCCAGTAGTTCAGGGGGCATTAGCACAGATACGCAGTATTTT. Protein: CASSSGGISTDTQYF.

The J gene is TRBJ1-6, the V gene TRBV2; D is uncertain. Germline loops: CDR1 SNHLY, CDR2 FYNNEI. The CDR3 spans 15 residues. V was clipped by 6 bases and J by 7 bases, with 16 bases between them. CDR3: CASRVTSNYNSPLHF. The CDR3 region has the DNA TGTGCCAGCAGGGTGACTTCTAATTACAATTCACCCCTCCACTTT.

The V call is TRBV5-6, the J call TRBJ2-2; D not certain. The V end was cut by 2 bases, the J end by 6 bases, with 8 bases between. Germline assignment: CDR1 SGHDT and CDR2 YYEEEE. This CDR3 contains 13 residues. Here the CDR3 DNA reads TGTGCCAGCAGCTTTCCTCGTTCCGGGGAGCTGTTTTTT. This codes for CASSFPRSGELFF.

This clone has just one count. The rearrangement joins TRBV28 to TRBJ1-5; 11 bases match TRBD1. The trim removed 3 bases at V and 2 bases at J, leaving 9 bases unmatched. The length of the CDR3 is 18 residues. The V gene's germline CDR1 is MDHEN and CDR2 SYDVKM. This CDR3 reads CASSFPRTGGAGNQPQHF. The CDR3 nucleotides read TGTGCCAGCAGTTTCCCTCGGACAGGGGGCGCTGGCAATCAGCCCCAGCATTTT.

This clone was counted between two and nine times. The V gene is TRBV27, the J gene TRBJ1-1; D is unresolved. V lost 4 bases, J lost 5 bases, and 14 bases lay in between. The CDR3 runs 14 residues. Germline V CDR1 and CDR2: MNHEY, SMNVEV (reference sequence). The DNA of the CDR3 is TGTGCCAGCAGTTACCACAGTAGCAGGACTGAAGCTTTCTTT. Residues: CASSYHSSRTEAFF.

CDR3 loop: CASSLRGSDTGELFF. In nucleotides, the CDR3 is TGTGCCAGCAGCTTAAGGGGAAGTGACACCGGGGAGCTGTTTTTT. The chain recombines TRBV7-3 with TRBJ2-2; no clear D. CDR3 length equals 15 residues. Trimming left V 1 base short and J 3 bases short, with 9 bases between. Germline-derived CDR1 and CDR2 are SGHTA and FQGTGA.

The chain employs TRBV3-1 (or the pseudogene TRBV3-2) and TRBJ1-6; D is uncertain. The V gene's germline CDR1 is LGHDT and CDR2 YNNKEL (reference sequence). V lost 2 bases and J lost 9, with 8 bases in between. This CDR3 is 13 amino acids long. DNA of the CDR3: TGTGCCAGCAGCCAATTAGGTTTTTCACCCCTCCACTTT. It codes for CASSQLGFSPLHF.

The V gene is TRBV7-9, the J gene TRBJ1-6; D is perhaps TRBD1 (5 bases). Trimming pared 3 bases from V and 5 bases from J, leaving 8 bases between. Germline CDR1 SEHNR, CDR2 FQNEAQ (reference sequence). CDR3 length: 14 amino acids. The CDR3 spells CASSLGGNNSPLHF. The CDR3 bases are TGTGCCAGCAGCTTGGGGGGGAATAATTCACCCCTCCACTTT.

The rearrangement links TRBV2 to TRBJ1-5; D gene ambiguous. The V end lost 1 base, the J end lost 7 bases, and 8 bases lay between the germline ends. Germline CDR1 SNHLY, CDR2 FYNNEI. This CDR3 region has 13 residues. In DNA form, the CDR3 reads TGTGCCAGCAGTGAAGAGGGTTTCCAGCCCCAGCATTTT. This encodes CASSEEGFQPQHF.

The chain joins TRBV6-1 to TRBJ2-7; 10 nucleotides agree with TRBD1. The germline V gene has CDR1 MNHNS and CDR2 SASEGT. The length of the CDR3 is 15 residues. V shed 3 bases and J 6 bases; nucleotides not matched to a gene: 8. The CDR3 coding sequence is TGTGCCAGCAGTGAGAAATGGGACAGGGGCGGCGAGCAGTACTTC. Residues: CASSEKWDRGGEQYF.

V usage is TRBV15 and J usage is TRBJ2-7, with 13 bases that match TRBD2. Germline values: CDR1 LNHNV, CDR2 YYDKDF (reference sequence). Trimming removed 1 base from V and 10 bases from J; junction bases left unmatched: 4. This CDR3 has 14 residues. CDR3 loop: CATSRGTSGGAQYF. The CDR3, as DNA: TGTGCCACCAGCAGAGGGACTAGCGGGGGCGCTCAGTACTTC. Based on the CDR3 plus reference TRBV15 and TRBJ2-7, the full variable domain is DAMVIQNPRYQVTQFGKPVTLSCSQTLNHNVMYWYQQKSSQAPKLLFHYYDKDFNNEADTPDNFQSRRPNTSFCFLDIRSPGLGDTAMYLCATSRGTSGGAQYFGPGTRLTVT.

V and J are TRBV21-1 and TRBJ2-3; the table's TRBD1 call for D was not verified on the DNA. TRBV21-1 is assigned pseudogene status. The CDR3 runs to 15 residues. As DNA, the CDR3 is TGTGCCAGCAGCATATCAGGGTACCACACAGATACGCAGTATTTT. This gives the protein CASSISGYHTDTQYF.